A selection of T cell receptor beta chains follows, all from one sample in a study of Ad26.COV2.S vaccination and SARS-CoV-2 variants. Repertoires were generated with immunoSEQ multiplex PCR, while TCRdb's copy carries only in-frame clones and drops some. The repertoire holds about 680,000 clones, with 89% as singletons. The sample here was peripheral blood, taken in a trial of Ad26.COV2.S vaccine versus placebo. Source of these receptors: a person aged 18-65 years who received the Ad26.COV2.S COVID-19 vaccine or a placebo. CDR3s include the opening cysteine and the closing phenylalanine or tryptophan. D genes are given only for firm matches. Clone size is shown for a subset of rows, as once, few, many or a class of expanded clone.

DNA: TGTGCCAGCAGCGTGAGTACAGGGGGCTATGGCTACACCTTC; CDR3: CASSVSTGGYGYTF; J: TRBJ1-2; V: TRBV5-6; D: TRBD1; size: NA
DNA: TGTGCCAGCAGCTCAGCAGCGGGGGCGGGCACAGATACGCAGTATTTT; CDR3: CASSSAAGAGTDTQYF; J: TRBJ2-3; V: TRBV7-9; D: TRBD2; size: NA
DNA: TGCGCCAGCAGCCATTACAGCGCTAACTATGGCTACACCTTC; CDR3: CASSHYSANYGYTF; J: TRBJ1-2; V: TRBV4-3; D: NA; size: once
DNA: TGCGCCAGCAGCTTGGATGGGAATGAGCAGTTCTTC; CDR3: CASSLDGNEQFF; J: TRBJ2-1; V: TRBV5-1; D: NA; size: NA
DNA: TGTGCCAGCAGTGAAATGGGGGAGGTCTACAATGAGCAGTTCTTC; CDR3: CASSEMGEVYNEQFF; J: TRBJ2-1; V: TRBV2; D: NA; size: NA
DNA: TGTGCCAGCAGCTTAGTTGTCTCCGGGACAGGGTGGCACGAGCAGTACTTC; CDR3: CASSLVVSGTGWHEQYF; J: TRBJ2-7; V: TRBV7-6; D: TRBD1; size: NA
DNA: TGTGCCAGCTCGTCGACTAGCACAGATACGCAGTATTTT; CDR3: CASSSTSTDTQYF; J: TRBJ2-3; V: TRBV18; D: NA; size: NA
DNA: TGTGCCAGCACGAGGCGGGGCCGCACAGATACGCAGTATTTT; CDR3: CASTRRGRTDTQYF; J: TRBJ2-3; V: TRBV6-5; D: NA; size: NA
DNA: TGTGCCAGCAGCCCCCTCGGGGGAGCCTCCTACGAGCAGTACTTC; CDR3: CASSPLGGASYEQYF; J: TRBJ2-7; V: TRBV6-5; D: NA; size: NA
DNA: TGTGCCAGCAGTCCCGTACTATATTACTTTGGCACAGATACGCAGTATTTT; CDR3: CASSPVLYYFGTDTQYF; J: TRBJ2-3; V: TRBV6-6; D: NA; size: NA
DNA: TGTGCCAGCAGTGATTCCGGGACAGGCGACAATCAGCCCCAGCATTTT; CDR3: CASSDSGTGDNQPQHF; J: TRBJ1-5; V: TRBV25-1; D: TRBD1; size: NA
DNA: TGTGCCAGCAGACCCGGACAGCTTACAGATACGCAGTATTTT; CDR3: CASRPGQLTDTQYF; J: TRBJ2-3; V: TRBV11-1; D: NA; size: NA
DNA: TGTGCCTGGAGTGTAGGGGACAGAGCCAAAAACATTCAGTACTTC; CDR3: CAWSVGDRAKNIQYF; J: TRBJ2-4; V: TRBV30; D: TRBD1; size: NA
DNA: TGTGCCAGCAGCCTTGCCTTGCAGGGGGTCGGGGAAAAACTGTTTTTT; CDR3: CASSLALQGVGEKLFF; J: TRBJ1-4; V: TRBV4-2; D: TRBD1; size: NA
DNA: TGTGCCAGCAGCTTAGGGGGGGTTCTCACAGATACGCAGTATTTT; CDR3: CASSLGGVLTDTQYF; J: TRBJ2-3; V: TRBV5-4; D: NA; size: once
DNA: TGTGCCACCAGCAAACTGGGATACGCTAACTATGGCTACACCTTC; CDR3: CATSKLGYANYGYTF; J: TRBJ1-2; V: TRBV15; D: NA; size: few
DNA: TGTGCCAGCAGCGTAGAGGACAACGGATTCTACGAGCAGTACTTC; CDR3: CASSVEDNGFYEQYF; J: TRBJ2-7; V: TRBV9; D: NA; size: NA
DNA: TGTGCCATCAGTGACCTCGGGCAGGGGAGGGGAAATGAGCAGTTCTTC; CDR3: CAISDLGQGRGNEQFF; J: TRBJ2-1; V: TRBV10-3; D: NA; size: NA
DNA: TGTGCCAGCAGTCATTCCCATCCGGATATCGGGGACACTAAAAGTTCACCCCTCCACTTT; CDR3: CASSHSHPDIGDTKSSPLHF; J: TRBJ1-6; V: TRBV6-6; D: NA; size: NA
DNA: TGCGCCAGCAGCTTGGACACTGCGAACACCGGGGAGCTGTTTTTT; CDR3: CASSLDTANTGELFF; J: TRBJ2-2; V: TRBV5-1; D: NA; size: NA
DNA: TGTGCCAGTAGTATAATGACAGGGGGTCCCGGGGAGCTGTTTTTT; CDR3: CASSIMTGGPGELFF; J: TRBJ2-2; V: TRBV19; D: TRBD1; size: NA
DNA: TGTGCCAGCAGCTTCCGGGGGGCAGCCCAAGAGACCCAGTACTTC; CDR3: CASSFRGAAQETQYF; J: TRBJ2-5; V: TRBV7-2; D: NA; size: NA
DNA: TGTGCCAGCAGCGTAGACAGGAGCACAGATACGCAGTATTTT; CDR3: CASSVDRSTDTQYF; J: TRBJ2-3; V: TRBV9; D: NA; size: NA
DNA: TGCAGCATCCGAGGACAGGAGAATTCACCCCTCCACTTT; CDR3: CSIRGQENSPLHF; J: TRBJ1-6; V: TRBV29-1; D: TRBD1; size: few
DNA: TGTGCCAGCAGCGTAGTGCTAGCGGGAGGGGAGCAGTACTTC; CDR3: CASSVVLAGGEQYF; J: TRBJ2-7; V: TRBV9; D: TRBD2; size: NA
DNA: TGTGCCAGCAGCCTCCCGGAGGGGGGCAGGTCCTACAATGAGCAGTTCTTC; CDR3: CASSLPEGGRSYNEQFF; J: TRBJ2-1; V: TRBV7-9; D: NA; size: once
DNA: TGTGCCAGCAGAACCGGGACAGGTACCGATGGCTACACCTTC; CDR3: CASRTGTGTDGYTF; J: TRBJ1-2; V: TRBV6-6; D: TRBD1; size: NA
DNA: TGTGCCAGCTCACCACGCGGCCTCTACGAGCAGTACTTC; CDR3: CASSPRGLYEQYF; J: TRBJ2-7; V: TRBV18; D: NA; size: NA
DNA: TGTGCCTGCAGCCGCGGTCACGAGCAGTACTTC; CDR3: CACSRGHEQYF; J: TRBJ2-7; V: TRBV30; D: NA; size: NA
DNA: TGCGCCAGCAGCTCAATAATCACTAAGGGCACAGATACGCAGTATTTT; CDR3: CASSSIITKGTDTQYF; J: TRBJ2-3; V: TRBV5-1; D: NA; size: NA
DNA: TGTGCCTGGAGTGTAGGAAATAACTATGGCTACACCTTC; CDR3: CAWSVGNNYGYTF; J: TRBJ1-2; V: TRBV30; D: NA; size: NA
DNA: TGTGCCAGCAGCAACGTCGGCGGGGAGCTGTTTTTT; CDR3: CASSNVGGELFF; J: TRBJ2-2; V: TRBV21-1; D: NA; size: NA
DNA: TGTGCCAGCAGCTTGGCCCACTACAATGAGCAGTTCTTC; CDR3: CASSLAHYNEQFF; J: TRBJ2-1; V: TRBV5-6; D: NA; size: NA
DNA: TGTGCCAGCAGCGGACTCCACAGGGTACACTATGGCTACACCTTC; CDR3: CASSGLHRVHYGYTF; J: TRBJ1-2; V: TRBV3-1/TRBV3-2; D: NA; size: NA
DNA: TGTGCCAGTTCGAAGATTTTGTTAGGGACGGCGGATGAAAAACTGTTTTTT; CDR3: CASSKILLGTADEKLFF; J: TRBJ1-4; V: TRBV19; D: NA; size: NA
DNA: TGTGCCAGCTCACCTCCGACGGACGGATCCTACGAGCAGTACTTC; CDR3: CASSPPTDGSYEQYF; J: TRBJ2-7; V: TRBV18; D: NA; size: NA
DNA: TGTGCCAGCAGCTTAGCTCGGACTCAGCCCCAGCATTTT; CDR3: CASSLARTQPQHF; J: TRBJ1-5; V: TRBV7-8; D: NA; size: few
DNA: TGTGCCAGCAGCTTAGATTCGGGAGGTCTCTCCTACGAGCAGTACTTC; CDR3: CASSLDSGGLSYEQYF; J: TRBJ2-7; V: TRBV7-2; D: TRBD2; size: NA
DNA: TGTGCCAGCAGTTTAGCACAGCGAGCCTACGAGCAGTACTTC; CDR3: CASSLAQRAYEQYF; J: TRBJ2-7; V: TRBV27; D: NA; size: NA
DNA: TGTGCCTCGCAACTAGGGAGCACAGATACGCAGTATTTT; CDR3: CASQLGSTDTQYF; J: TRBJ2-3; V: TRBV24-1; D: NA; size: NA
DNA: TGTGCCAGCAGCTTGGACCCGGGGTACGAGCAGTACTTC; CDR3: CASSLDPGYEQYF; J: TRBJ2-7; V: TRBV5-5; D: NA; size: NA
DNA: TGTGCCAGCAGCCTGACTCGAGGCATTTACGAGCAGTACTTC; CDR3: CASSLTRGIYEQYF; J: TRBJ2-7; V: TRBV2; D: NA; size: NA